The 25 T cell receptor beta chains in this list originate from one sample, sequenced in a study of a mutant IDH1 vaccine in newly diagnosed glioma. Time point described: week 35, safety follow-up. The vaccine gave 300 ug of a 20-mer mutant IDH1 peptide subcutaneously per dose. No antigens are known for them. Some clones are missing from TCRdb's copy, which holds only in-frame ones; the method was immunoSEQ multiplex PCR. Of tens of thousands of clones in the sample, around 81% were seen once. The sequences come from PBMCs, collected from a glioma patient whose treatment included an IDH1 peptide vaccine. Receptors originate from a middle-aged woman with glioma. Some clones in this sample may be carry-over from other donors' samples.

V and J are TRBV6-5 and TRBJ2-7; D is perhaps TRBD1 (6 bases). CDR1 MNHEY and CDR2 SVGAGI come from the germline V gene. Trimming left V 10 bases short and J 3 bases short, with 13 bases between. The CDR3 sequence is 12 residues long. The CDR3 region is CATRTVGYEQYF. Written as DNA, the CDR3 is TGTGCCACTAGGACAGTAGGCTACGAGCAGTACTTC.

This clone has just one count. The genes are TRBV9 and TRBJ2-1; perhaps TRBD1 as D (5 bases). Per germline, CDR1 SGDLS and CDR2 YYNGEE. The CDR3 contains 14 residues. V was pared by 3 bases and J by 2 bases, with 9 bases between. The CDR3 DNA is TGTGCCAGCAGCGCGGACAACGCCTACAATGAGCAGTTCTTC. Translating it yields CASSADNAYNEQFF.

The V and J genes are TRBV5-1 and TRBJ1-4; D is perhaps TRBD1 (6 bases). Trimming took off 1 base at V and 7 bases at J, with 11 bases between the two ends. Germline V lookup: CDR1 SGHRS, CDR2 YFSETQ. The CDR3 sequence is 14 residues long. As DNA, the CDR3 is TGCGCCAGCAGCTTGAACTCAGGGGCTGAAAAACTGTTTTTT. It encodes CASSLNSGAEKLFF. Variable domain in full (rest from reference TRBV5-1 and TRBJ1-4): KAGVTQTPRYLIKTRGQQVTLSCSPISGHRSVSWYQQTPGQGLQFLFEYFSETQRNKGNFPGRFSGRQFSNSRSEMNVSTLELGDSALYLCASSLNSGAEKLFFGSGTQLSVL.

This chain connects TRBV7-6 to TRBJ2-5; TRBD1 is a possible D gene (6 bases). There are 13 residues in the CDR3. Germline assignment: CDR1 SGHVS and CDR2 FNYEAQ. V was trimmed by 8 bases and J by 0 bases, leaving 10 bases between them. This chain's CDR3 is CASASGDQETQYF. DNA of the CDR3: TGTGCCAGCGCATCAGGGGACCAAGAGACCCAGTACTTC.

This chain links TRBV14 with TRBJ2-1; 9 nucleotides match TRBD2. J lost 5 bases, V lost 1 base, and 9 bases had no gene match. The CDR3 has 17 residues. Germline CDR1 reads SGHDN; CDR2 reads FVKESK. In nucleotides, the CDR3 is TGTGCCAGCAGCCAAGGGGCCAGCGGGAGGTTCAACAATGAGCAGTTCTTC. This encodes CASSQGASGRFNNEQFF.

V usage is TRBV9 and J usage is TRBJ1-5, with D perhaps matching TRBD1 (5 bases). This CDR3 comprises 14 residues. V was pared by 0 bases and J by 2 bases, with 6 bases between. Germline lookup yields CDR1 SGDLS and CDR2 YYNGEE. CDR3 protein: CASSVEGGNQPQHF. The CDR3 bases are TGTGCCAGCAGCGTAGAAGGGGGCAATCAGCCCCAGCATTTT.

CDR3 in amino acids: CASRLYKGQNNSPLHF. The CDR3 nucleotides read TGTGCCAGCAGACTCTACAAGGGACAAAATAATTCACCCCTCCACTTT. The V call is TRBV5-6, the J call TRBJ1-6; weak D call: TRBD1 (6 bases). From germline, CDR1 is SGHDT and CDR2 YYEEEE. The V end lost 5 bases, the J end lost 5 bases, and 17 bases lay between the germline ends. This CDR3 comprises 16 residues.

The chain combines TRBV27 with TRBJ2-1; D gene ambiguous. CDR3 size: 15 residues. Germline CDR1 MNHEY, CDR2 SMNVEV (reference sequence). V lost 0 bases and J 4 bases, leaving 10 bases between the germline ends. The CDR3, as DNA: TGTGCCAGCAGTTTATCCTCCTACTCTTACAATGAGCAGTTCTTC. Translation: CASSLSSYSYNEQFF.

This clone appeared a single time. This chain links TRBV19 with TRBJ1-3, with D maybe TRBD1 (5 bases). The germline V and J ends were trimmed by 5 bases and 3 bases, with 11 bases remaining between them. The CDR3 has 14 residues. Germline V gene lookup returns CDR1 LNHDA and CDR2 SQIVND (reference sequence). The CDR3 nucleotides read TGTGCCAGTAGTCTACGGACACTTGGAAACACCATATATTTT. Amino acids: CASSLRTLGNTIYF. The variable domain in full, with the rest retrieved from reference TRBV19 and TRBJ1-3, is DGGITQSPKYLFRKEGQNVTLSCEQNLNHDAMYWYRQDPGQGLRLIYYSQIVNDFQKGDIAEGYSVSREKKESFPLTVTSAQKNPTAFYLCASSLRTLGNTIYFGEGSWLTVV.

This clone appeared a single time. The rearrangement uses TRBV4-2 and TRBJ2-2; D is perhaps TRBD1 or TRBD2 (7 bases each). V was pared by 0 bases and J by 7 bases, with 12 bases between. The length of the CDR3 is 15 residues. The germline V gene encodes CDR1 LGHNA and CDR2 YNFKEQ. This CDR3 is CASSQDLRGGGELFF. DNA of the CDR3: TGTGCCAGCAGCCAAGACCTCAGGGGGGGCGGGGAGCTGTTTTTT.

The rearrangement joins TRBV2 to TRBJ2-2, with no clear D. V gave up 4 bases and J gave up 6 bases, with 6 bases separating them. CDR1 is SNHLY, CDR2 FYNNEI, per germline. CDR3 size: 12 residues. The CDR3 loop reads CASSVSAGELFF. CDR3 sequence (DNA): TGTGCCAGCAGTGTCTCGGCCGGGGAGCTGTTTTTT.

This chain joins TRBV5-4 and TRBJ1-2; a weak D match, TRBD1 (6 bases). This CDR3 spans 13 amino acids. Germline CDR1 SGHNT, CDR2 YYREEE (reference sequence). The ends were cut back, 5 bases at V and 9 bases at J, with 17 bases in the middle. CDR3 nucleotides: TGTGCCAGCAGACTAGGGGGAAGACGGAGCTACACCTTC. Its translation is CASRLGGRRSYTF. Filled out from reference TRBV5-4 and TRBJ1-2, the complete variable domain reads ETGVTQSPTHLIKTRGQQVTLRCSSQSGHNTVSWYQQALGQGPQFIFQYYREEENGRGNFPPRFSGLQFPNYSSELNVNALELDDSALYLCASRLGGRRSYTFGSGTRLTVV.

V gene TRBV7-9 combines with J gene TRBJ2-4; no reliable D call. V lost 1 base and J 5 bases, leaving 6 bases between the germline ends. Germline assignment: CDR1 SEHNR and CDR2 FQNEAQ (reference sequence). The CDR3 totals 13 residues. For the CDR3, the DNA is TGTGCCAGCAGCTTAGGGTGGGAAAACATTCAGTACTTC. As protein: CASSLGWENIQYF.

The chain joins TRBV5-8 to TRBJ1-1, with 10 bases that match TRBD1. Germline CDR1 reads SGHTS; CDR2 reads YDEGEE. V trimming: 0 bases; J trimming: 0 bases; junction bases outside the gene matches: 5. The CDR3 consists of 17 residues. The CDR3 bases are TGTGCCAGCAGCTTGGCCGGGGACAGGGGTGTGAACACTGAAGCTTTCTTT. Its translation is CASSLAGDRGVNTEAFF. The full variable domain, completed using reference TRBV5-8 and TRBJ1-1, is EAGVTQSPTHLIKTRGQQATLRCSPISGHTSVYWYQQALGLGLQFLLWYDEGEERNRGNFPPRFSGRQFPNYSSELNVNALELEDSALYLCASSLAGDRGVNTEAFFGQGTRLTVV.

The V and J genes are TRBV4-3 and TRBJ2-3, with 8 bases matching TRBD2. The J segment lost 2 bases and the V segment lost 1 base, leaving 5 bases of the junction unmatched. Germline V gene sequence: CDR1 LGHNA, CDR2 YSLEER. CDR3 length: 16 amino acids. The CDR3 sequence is CASSQAELADTDTQYF. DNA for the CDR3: TGCGCCAGCAGCCAAGCCGAACTAGCGGACACAGATACGCAGTATTTT.

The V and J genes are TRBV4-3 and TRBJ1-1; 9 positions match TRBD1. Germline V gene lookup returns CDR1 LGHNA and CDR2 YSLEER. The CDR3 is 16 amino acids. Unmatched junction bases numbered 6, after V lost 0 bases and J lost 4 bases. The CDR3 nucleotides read TGCGCCAGCAGCCAAGATGGGACAGGGTTCTTCACTGAAGCTTTCTTT. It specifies CASSQDGTGFFTEAFF.

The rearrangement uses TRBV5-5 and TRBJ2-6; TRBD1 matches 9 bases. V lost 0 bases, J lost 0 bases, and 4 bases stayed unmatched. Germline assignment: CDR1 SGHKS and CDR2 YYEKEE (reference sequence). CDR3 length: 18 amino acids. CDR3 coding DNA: TGTGCCAGCAGCTTGGGGACAGGGGCCTTCTCTGGGGCCAACGTCCTGACTTTC. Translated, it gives CASSLGTGAFSGANVLTF.

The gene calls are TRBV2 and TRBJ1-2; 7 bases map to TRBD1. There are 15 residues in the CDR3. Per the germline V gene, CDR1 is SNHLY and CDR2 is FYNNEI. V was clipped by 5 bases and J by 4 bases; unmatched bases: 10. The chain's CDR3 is CASSNPRQGAYGYTF. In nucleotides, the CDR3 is TGTGCCAGCAGTAATCCACGACAGGGAGCCTATGGCTACACCTTC.

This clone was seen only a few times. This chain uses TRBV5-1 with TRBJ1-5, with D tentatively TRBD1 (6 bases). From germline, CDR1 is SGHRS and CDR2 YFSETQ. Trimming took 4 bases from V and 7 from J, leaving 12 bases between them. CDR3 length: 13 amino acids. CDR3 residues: CASSAQGDQPQHF. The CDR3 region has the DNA TGCGCCAGCAGCGCACAGGGTGACCAGCCCCAGCATTTT. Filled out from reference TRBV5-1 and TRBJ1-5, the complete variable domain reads KAGVTQTPRYLIKTRGQQVTLSCSPISGHRSVSWYQQTPGQGLQFLFEYFSETQRNKGNFPGRFSGRQFSNSRSEMNVSTLELGDSALYLCASSAQGDQPQHFGDGTRLSIL.

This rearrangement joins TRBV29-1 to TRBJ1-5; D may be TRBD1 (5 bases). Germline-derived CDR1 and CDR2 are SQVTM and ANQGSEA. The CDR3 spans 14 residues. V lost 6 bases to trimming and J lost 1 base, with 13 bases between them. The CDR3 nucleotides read TGCAGCGTCGTTGTCGGGGGGAGCAATCAGCCCCAGCATTTT. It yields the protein CSVVVGGSNQPQHF. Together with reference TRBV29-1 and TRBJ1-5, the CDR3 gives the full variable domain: SAVISQKPSRDICQRGTSLTIQCQVDSQVTMMFWYRQQPGQSLTLIATANQGSEATYESGFVIDKFPISRPNLTFSTLTVSNMSPEDSSIYLCSVVVGGSNQPQHFGDGTRLSIL.

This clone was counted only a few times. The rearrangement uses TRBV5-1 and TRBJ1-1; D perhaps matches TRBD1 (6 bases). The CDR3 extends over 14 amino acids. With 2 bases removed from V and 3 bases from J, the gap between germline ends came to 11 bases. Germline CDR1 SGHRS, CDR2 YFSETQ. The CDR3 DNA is TGCGCCAGCAGCTTCCTTAGGGGGGACACTGAAGCTTTCTTT. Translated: CASSFLRGDTEAFF.

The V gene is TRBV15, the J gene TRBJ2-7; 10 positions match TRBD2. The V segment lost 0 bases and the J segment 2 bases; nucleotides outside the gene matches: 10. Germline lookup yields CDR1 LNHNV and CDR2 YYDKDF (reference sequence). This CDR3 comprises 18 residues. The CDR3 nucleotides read TGTGCCACCAGCAGAGAGCCCCCCAGCGGGAGGGCCGCCTACGAGCAGTACTTC. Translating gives CATSREPPSGRAAYEQYF.

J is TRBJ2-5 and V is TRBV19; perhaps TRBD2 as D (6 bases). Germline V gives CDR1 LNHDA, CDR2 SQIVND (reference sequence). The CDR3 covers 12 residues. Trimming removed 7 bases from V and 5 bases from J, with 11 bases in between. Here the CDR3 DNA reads TGTGCCAGTAAGGGACTCCCGGAGACCCAGTACTTC. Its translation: CASKGLPETQYF.

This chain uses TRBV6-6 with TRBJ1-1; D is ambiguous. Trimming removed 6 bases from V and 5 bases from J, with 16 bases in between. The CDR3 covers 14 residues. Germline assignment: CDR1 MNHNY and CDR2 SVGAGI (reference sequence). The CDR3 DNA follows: TGTGCCAGCAGCGGATTCTCTAGGGAGACTGAAGCTTTCTTT. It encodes CASSGFSRETEAFF.

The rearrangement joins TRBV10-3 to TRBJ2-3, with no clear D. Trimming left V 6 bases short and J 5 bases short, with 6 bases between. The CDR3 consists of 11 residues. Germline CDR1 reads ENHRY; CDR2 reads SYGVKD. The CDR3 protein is CAIRWGDTQYF. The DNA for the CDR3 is TGTGCCATCAGGTGGGGAGATACGCAGTATTTT.